These 30 T cell receptor beta chains originate from one sample sequenced in a study of blood T cell repertoires in COVID-19. TCRdb's copy holds only in-frame clones and misses some; the assay was immunoSEQ multiplex PCR. The table includes roughly 120,000 clones, more than 75% detected once. Source material: peripheral blood. Receptor source: a man aged 40-49 years with acute or convalescent COVID-19.

The genes are TRBV9 and TRBJ2-2; D is undetermined. The V end was cut by 5 bases, the J end by 1 base, with 9 bases between. Germline loops: CDR1 SGDLS, CDR2 YYNGEE. This CDR3 has 14 amino acids. Written as DNA, the CDR3 is TGTGCCAGCAGTCCTCAGCGGAACACCGGGGAGCTGTTTTTT. Protein: CASSPQRNTGELFF. Full variable domain (rest looked up from reference TRBV9 and TRBJ2-2): DSGVTQTPKHLITATGQRVTLRCSPRSGDLSVYWYQQSLDQGLQFLIQYYNGEERAKGNILERFSAQQFPDLHSELNLSSLELGDSALYFCASSPQRNTGELFFGEGSRLTVL.

This clone has more than one count but fewer than ten. The chain employs TRBV3-1 (or the pseudogene TRBV3-2) and TRBJ1-2; TRBD1 is a possible D gene (5 bases). Looked up from germline, CDR1 is LGHDT and CDR2 is YNNKEL (reference sequence). Trimming took 4 bases from V and 3 from J, leaving 9 bases between them. The CDR3 has 13 residues. Here the CDR3 reads CASSPDTDYGYTF. For the CDR3, the DNA is TGTGCCAGCAGCCCGGACACAGACTATGGCTACACCTTC.

V is TRBV6-2 or TRBV6-3 and J is TRBJ2-5, with a tentative D call TRBD2 (5 bases). The germline CDR1 and CDR2 sequences are MNHEY and SVGEGT. V lost 0 bases, J lost 0 bases, and 14 bases lay in between. The CDR3 has 17 residues. CDR3 DNA sequence: TGTGCCAGCAGTTACTCGAGGGCTAGCCCGTACCAAGAGACCCAGTACTTC. It is translated as CASSYSRASPYQETQYF.

About this clone: This CDR3 fails to terminate in the conserved phenylalanine or tryptophan, so it likely reflects a read error. The limits of the CDR3 on the DNA are not certain, so only TCRdb's listed CDR3 is given. This chain links TRBV20-1 with TRBJ1-2; TRBD1 reflects the table's D call only, with no check against the DNA. The CDR3 has 8 residues if both end residues are counted. Germline assignment: CDR1 DFQATT and CDR2 SNEGSKA (reference sequence). The CDR3 sequence: CSARGPVS.

V and J are TRBV5-4 and TRBJ1-1; maybe TRBD1 (6 bases). CDR3 length: 17 residues. Trimming stripped 5 bases from V and 1 base from J, with 21 bases between. Germline V gene sequence: CDR1 SGHNT, CDR2 YYREEE (reference sequence). The CDR3 spells CASRPTGRGKGNTEAFF. The CDR3 DNA follows: TGTGCCAGCAGACCGACAGGCAGGGGTAAGGGGAACACTGAAGCTTTCTTT.

This chain joins TRBV5-4 and TRBJ1-2; TRBD1 might be the D (5 bases). CDR3 length equals 13 residues. V was clipped by 2 bases and J by 4 bases, with 9 bases between them. CDR1 SGHNT and CDR2 YYREEE come from the germline V gene (reference sequence). The CDR3 spells CASSFRGTYGYTF. The CDR3 DNA sequence: TGTGCCAGCAGCTTTCGGGGGACCTATGGCTACACCTTC.

This clone was detected only a few times. The chain has TRBV6-2 or TRBV6-3 and TRBJ1-2; D is unclear. V shed 0 bases and J shed 4 bases, with 15 bases lying between them. This CDR3 has 16 amino acids. Germline assignment: CDR1 MNHEY and CDR2 SVGEGT. The CDR3 DNA sequence: TGTGCCAGCAGTTACTCTCCACACTTGGGGAGCTATGGCTACACCTTC. Translation: CASSYSPHLGSYGYTF.

This clone was seen only a few times. V is TRBV5-1 and J is TRBJ2-1; TRBD1 is a possible D gene (6 bases). Germline V CDR1 and CDR2: SGHRS, YFSETQ. The CDR3 is 15 residues long. Trimming took off 0 bases at V and 7 bases at J, with 14 bases between the two ends. CDR3 nucleotide sequence: TGCGCCAGCAGCTTGGGGCAGGGGAGTATTAATGAGCAGTTCTTC. Residues: CASSLGQGSINEQFF.

The chain recombines TRBV25-1 with TRBJ1-1; 7 positions match TRBD1. Germline CDR1 reads MGHDK; CDR2 reads SYGVNS. The CDR3 extends over 14 amino acids. The J segment lost 4 bases and the V segment lost 6 bases, leaving 8 bases of the junction unmatched. The CDR3 nucleotides read TGTGCCAGCAGGCCGGACAGGTGGGGCACTGAAGCTTTCTTT. Translated: CASRPDRWGTEAFF.

This clone was seen just once. This chain joins TRBV5-6 and TRBJ1-6; D possibly corresponds to TRBD1 (6 bases). This CDR3 is built from 15 residues. The ends were cut back, 0 bases at V and 9 bases at J, with 13 bases in the middle. Per germline, CDR1 SGHDT and CDR2 YYEEEE. CDR3 region: CASSLDQGFSSPLHF. The CDR3 DNA sequence: TGTGCCAGCAGCTTGGATCAGGGGTTTTCTTCACCCCTCCACTTT. Drawing the rest from reference TRBV5-6 and TRBJ1-6, the complete variable domain is DAGVTQSPTHLIKTRGQQVTLRCSPKSGHDTVSWYQQALGQGPQFIFQYYEEEERQRGNFPDRFSGHQFPNYSSELNVNALLLGDSALYLCASSLDQGFSSPLHFGNGTRLTVT.

This rearrangement joins TRBV12-3 or TRBV12-4 to TRBJ1-2, with TRBD1 matching 7 bases. This CDR3 comprises 13 residues. J lost 6 bases, V lost 5 bases, and 6 bases had no gene match. The CDR3 region has the DNA TGTGCCAGCAGTATGAGACAGGGTAATGGCTACACCTTC. This codes for CASSMRQGNGYTF.

The CDR3 DNA reads as TGTGCCAGCAGGACGGACACCAGAAACAATCAGCCCCAGCATTTT. Its protein product is CASRTDTRNNQPQHF. This chain uses TRBV6-4 with TRBJ1-5, with D perhaps TRBD1 (5 bases). Per germline, CDR1 MRHNA and CDR2 SNTAGT. Trimming removed 6 bases from V and 3 bases from J, with 15 bases in between. This CDR3 contains 15 residues.

The chain has TRBV4-1 and TRBJ2-3; D uncertain. The length of the CDR3 is 12 residues. CDR1 is MGHRA and CDR2 is YSYEKL in the germline V gene. Trimming shortened V by 1 base and J by 7 bases, and 6 bases separated the two germline ends. The CDR3 sequence is CASSQVYNTQYF. The DNA for the CDR3 is TGCGCCAGCAGCCAAGTATACAATACGCAGTATTTT.

V usage is TRBV27 and J usage is TRBJ2-3, with D perhaps matching TRBD1 (7 bases). Germline lookup yields CDR1 MNHEY and CDR2 SMNVEV (reference sequence). V was trimmed by 4 bases and J by 1 base, leaving 15 bases between them. The CDR3 is 16 amino acids. The CDR3 DNA reads as TGTGCCAGCAGTTCCTGGAGGGGGACAGGCACAGATACGCAGTATTTT. This translates into CASSSWRGTGTDTQYF.

On this clone itself: In the same sample, other DNA sequences code for this CDR3. This chain connects TRBV19 to TRBJ1-5, with a possible D match to TRBD1 (5 bases). The germline CDR1 and CDR2 sequences are LNHDA and SQIVND (reference sequence). The CDR3 covers 13 residues. V dropped 3 bases and J dropped 6 bases, with 9 bases sitting between them. The CDR3 loop reads CASSIRVRQPQHF. The CDR3 nucleotides read TGTGCCAGTAGTATCAGGGTTCGTCAGCCCCAGCATTTT.

The chain couples TRBV2 to TRBJ1-1; 11 nucleotides agree with TRBD1. The CDR3 extends over 14 amino acids. Germline V gives CDR1 SNHLY, CDR2 FYNNEI. With 6 bases clipped from V and 5 bases from J, the junction kept 5 bases outside the gene matches. CDR3 nucleotides: TGTGCCAGCAGGAAGGACAGGGGGCTTACTGAAGCTTTCTTT. Protein sequence: CASRKDRGLTEAFF.

V is TRBV30 and J is TRBJ2-7; no clear D. Germline loops: CDR1 GTSNPN, CDR2 SVGIG (reference sequence). The CDR3 is 13 residues long. The V and J ends lost 0 bases and 0 bases respectively, with 6 bases between them. DNA for the CDR3: TGTGCCTGGAGTGTACAGAGCTCCTACGAGCAGTACTTC. Amino acids: CAWSVQSSYEQYF.

This chain links TRBV12-3 or TRBV12-4 with TRBJ1-2, with D unresolved. With 8 bases removed from V and 3 bases from J, the gap between germline ends came to 13 bases. The CDR3 has 13 residues. CDR3 DNA: TGTGCCAGCGCCCTTAAGAGGGACTATGGCTACACCTTC. This codes for CASALKRDYGYTF.

V gene TRBV19 combines with J gene TRBJ2-7; D may be TRBD2 (6 bases). In germline, CDR1 is LNHDA, CDR2 SQIVND (reference sequence). The CDR3 length is 13 residues. V was shortened by 8 bases and J by 7 bases, with 18 bases between the two germline ends. CDR3 coding DNA: TGTGCCAGTGGAATGACACTGGCGGGGGAGCAGTACTTC. The encoded protein is CASGMTLAGEQYF.

This chain uses TRBV20-1 with TRBJ2-7, with a tentative D call TRBD2 (5 bases). CDR3 length equals 11 residues. Germline CDR1 DFQATT, CDR2 SNEGSKA (reference sequence). With 6 bases removed from V and 3 bases from J, the gap between germline ends came to 9 bases. CDR3 loop: CSALSDYEQYF. DNA of the CDR3: TGCAGTGCCCTTAGCGACTACGAGCAGTACTTC.

The chain combines TRBV3-1 (or the pseudogene TRBV3-2) with TRBJ2-1, with TRBD1 matching 8 bases. The V gene end was trimmed by 11 bases and the J gene end by 6 bases; junction bases not matched to a gene: 15. This CDR3 is built from 15 residues. The germline V gene has CDR1 LGHDT and CDR2 YNNKEL (reference sequence). CDR3 residues: CAASRGLTGGNEQFF. The CDR3 DNA is TGTGCCGCAAGCCGGGGTCTAACAGGGGGCAATGAGCAGTTCTTC.

The chain has TRBV27 and TRBJ2-7; weak D call: TRBD2 (7 bases). CDR1 and CDR2 (germline): MNHEY, SMNVEV (reference sequence). The CDR3 totals 14 residues. Deletions cut 6 bases from V and 4 bases from J, with 16 bases between. Written as DNA, the CDR3 is TGTGCCAGCAGCGATGGGGGGGCACGTTACGAGCAGTACTTC. The encoded protein is CASSDGGARYEQYF.

Regarding this clone: This sample also contains other DNA sequences that code for the same CDR3. The chain uses TRBV30 and TRBJ1-2; possibly TRBD1 for D (6 bases). Trimming cost V 0 bases and J 7 bases, with 6 bases left between them. The length of the CDR3 is 11 residues. From germline, CDR1 is GTSNPN and CDR2 SVGIG (reference sequence). This CDR3 is CAWSVGGGYTF. The CDR3 DNA follows: TGTGCCTGGAGTGTAGGGGGTGGCTACACCTTC.

This chain links TRBV10-3 with TRBJ2-2; 10 positions match TRBD2. The CDR3 length is 17 residues. Trimming at V came to 6 bases and at J to 3 bases, leaving 10 bases not matched to a gene. Germline lookup yields CDR1 ENHRY and CDR2 SYGVKD. For the CDR3, the DNA is TGTGCCATCAGCGGTCAAACAGCGGGGGGGGACACCGGGGAGCTGTTTTTT. It is translated as CAISGQTAGGDTGELFF.

In DNA form, the CDR3 reads TGTGCCAGCGGGACAGGGATTAACTCCTACAATGAGCAGTTCTTC. Translated, it gives CASGTGINSYNEQFF. The V call is TRBV19, the J call TRBJ2-1; 9 bases map to TRBD1. The CDR3 is 15 residues long. After removal of 9 bases from V and 0 bases from J, the junction contained 6 bases not matched to a gene. CDR1 is LNHDA and CDR2 is SQIVND in the germline V gene (reference sequence). The entire variable domain, with the rest obtained from reference TRBV19 and TRBJ2-1, is as follows: DGGITQSPKYLFRKEGQNVTLSCEQNLNHDAMYWYRQDPGQGLRLIYYSQIVNDFQKGDIAEGYSVSREKKESFPLTVTSAQKNPTAFYLCASGTGINSYNEQFFGPGTRLTVL.

The chain recombines TRBV6-5 with TRBJ1-2; 7 nucleotides match TRBD1. The J segment lost 8 bases and the V segment lost 5 bases, leaving 11 bases of the junction unmatched. The V gene's germline CDR1 is MNHEY and CDR2 SVGAGI. This CDR3 has 14 residues. Here the CDR3 reads CASSPGQVKGGYTF. For the CDR3, the DNA is TGTGCCAGCAGTCCAGGACAGGTGAAGGGAGGCTACACCTTC.

The chain has TRBV7-2 and TRBJ1-2; D ambiguous. Germline CDR1 is SGHTA and CDR2 is FQGNSA. This CDR3 is built from 15 residues. V lost 4 bases and J 2 bases, leaving 14 bases between the germline ends. CDR3 loop: CASSSYPPRNYGYTF. DNA for the CDR3: TGTGCCAGCAGCTCCTACCCCCCGAGGAACTATGGCTACACCTTC.

V usage is TRBV9 and J usage is TRBJ2-1, with D tentatively TRBD2 (6 bases). CDR3 length: 18 amino acids. Germline V gene data show CDR1 as SGDLS and CDR2 as YYNGEE. Trimming took off 1 base at V and 0 bases at J, with 17 bases between the two ends. CDR3 DNA: TGTGCCAGCAGCGTAACTGGCACGGGAGCCTCCTCCTACAATGAGCAGTTCTTC. Translation gives CASSVTGTGASSYNEQFF.

V usage is TRBV11-2 and J usage is TRBJ1-1, with a tentative D call TRBD1 (5 bases). Trimming removed 0 bases at V and 2 bases at J, with 7 bases between. This CDR3 contains 14 residues. Germline-derived CDR1 and CDR2 are SGHAT and FQNNGV. CDR3 amino acids: CASSLDRANTEAFF. In DNA form, the CDR3 reads TGTGCCAGCAGCTTAGACAGGGCCAACACTGAAGCTTTCTTT. The full variable domain, rest sourced from reference TRBV11-2 and TRBJ1-1, is EAGVAQSPRYKIIEKRQSVAFWCNPISGHATLYWYQQILGQGPKLLIQFQNNGVVDDSQLPKDRFSAERLKGVDSTLKIQPAKLEDSAVYLCASSLDRANTEAFFGQGTRLTVV.

The chain couples TRBV5-5 to TRBJ2-7; 12 bases are shared with TRBD1. Germline lookup yields CDR1 SGHKS and CDR2 YYEKEE (reference sequence). Trimming cost V 3 bases and J 4 bases; bases outside gene matches: 8. CDR3 length: 16 amino acids. CDR3 in amino acids: CASSSSGTGGSYEQYF. CDR3 nucleotide sequence: TGTGCCAGCAGCTCATCCGGGACAGGGGGCTCGTACGAGCAGTACTTC.